The clone carrying this TCR beta chain was detected many times. Its cognate antigen is unknown. Authors of the study amplified TCR beta CDR3 regions from RNA transcripts. TCR CDR3 regions were first amplified by RT-PCR with HTBI primers. MiXCR, applied by TCRdb to the multiplex PCR reads, yields one record per CDR3 protein. The table includes some 500,000 distinct CDR3 sequences, about 15% detected once. The data belong to a study of T cells in Graves' hyperthyroidism and ophthalmopathy. Study findings and constraints: Most expanded thyroid clonotypes above 0.001 recurred in blood.

The sequence was collected from a young woman with Graves' hyperthyroidism. The sequenced sample consisted of blood.

The CDR3 nucleotides are TGTGCCAGCAGTGAGCGGGAGGGCCTCAATGAGCAGTTCTTC. Translating gives CASSEREGLNEQFF. The chain is built from TRBV12-3 or TRBV12-4 and TRBJ2-1; the match to TRBD2 covers 10 bases. CDR3 size: 14 residues. V lost 5 bases, J lost 6 bases, and 4 bases stayed unmatched.